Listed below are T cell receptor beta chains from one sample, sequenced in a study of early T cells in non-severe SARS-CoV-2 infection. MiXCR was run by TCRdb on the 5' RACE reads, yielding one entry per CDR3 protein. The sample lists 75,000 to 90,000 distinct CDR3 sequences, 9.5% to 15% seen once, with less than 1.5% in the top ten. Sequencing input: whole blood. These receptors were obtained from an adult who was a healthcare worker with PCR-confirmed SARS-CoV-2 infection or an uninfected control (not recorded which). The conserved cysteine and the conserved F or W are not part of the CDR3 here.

ASSLPANTGELF,TRBJ2-2,TRBV7-2
ASSYRSGDQQPQH,TRBJ1-5,TRBV6-6
ASRDTGGRHGYT,TRBJ1-2,TRBV7-9
ASSSQTLGGTDTQY,TRBJ2-3,TRBV7-9
ASSRPGQTTNTEAF,TRBJ1-1,TRBV12-3/TRBV12-4
ASGLGGQPQH,TRBJ1-5,TRBV12-5
AWSSTRAGVVQY,TRBJ2-7,TRBV30
AISESDSTGELF,TRBJ2-2,TRBV10-3
ASSEVGSGANVLT,TRBJ2-6,TRBV25-1
ASSSQVAKNIQY,TRBJ2-4,TRBV19
AISSNYEQY,TRBJ2-7,TRBV10-3
ASSLGPQPQH,TRBJ1-5,TRBV28
ASNPGASGGYRTDTQY,TRBJ2-3,TRBV6-5
ASTEGGTQY,TRBJ2-3,TRBV12-3/TRBV12-4
ASSGTLWDRGYNEQF,TRBJ2-1,TRBV5-1
SASDRGFNYGYT,TRBJ1-2,TRBV20-1
ASSKAGGSGNTIY,TRBJ1-3,TRBV11-2
ASSATGTLLAKNIQY,TRBJ2-4,TRBV28
ASSLGGTENTEAF,TRBJ1-1,TRBV5-1
ASRFSTGKDEGYT,TRBJ1-2,TRBV6-1
ATSDATGGTGELF,TRBJ2-2,TRBV24-1
ASSSGTSGNTDTQY,TRBJ2-3,TRBV12-3/TRBV12-4
ASSHAGTSGSYNEQF,TRBJ2-1,TRBV4-3
ASRDTQYTEAF,TRBJ1-1,TRBV28
ASSLAGALYTSTDTQY,TRBJ2-3,TRBV7-2
RAPSHGVAQS,TRBJ2-1,TRBV20-1
SARGSRTQETQY,TRBJ2-5,TRBV20-1
ASSESGRPYEQY,TRBJ2-7,TRBV10-1
ASSRDGYTEAF,TRBJ1-1,TRBV7-2
ASSGPLTPEGAF,TRBJ1-1,TRBV9
ASSQGGSWERSSYEQY,TRBJ2-7,TRBV3-1
ASSLAPGSPLRNEQF,TRBJ2-1,TRBV7-8
ASTLGESYGYT,TRBJ1-2,TRBV2
ASSEGAGSGYEQY,TRBJ2-7,TRBV6-4
ASSFSGSYEQY,TRBJ2-7,TRBV5-1
ASSSRSGHQETQY,TRBJ2-5,TRBV5-1
ASSYTPLLAGGPQNEQF,TRBJ2-1,TRBV6-5
SAPVEGWGTEAF,TRBJ1-1,TRBV20-1
ASSVQGFLYEQY,TRBJ2-7,TRBV7-2
ASSPLPMSEAF,TRBJ1-1,TRBV9
SVEQSQNTEAF,TRBJ1-1,TRBV29-1
ASSDDGQETQY,TRBJ2-5,TRBV25-1
ASRKRGTGESEQY,TRBJ2-7,TRBV2
ASSLYPPGLAGVDTQY,TRBJ2-3,TRBV27
ASSQWTSYEQY,TRBJ2-7,TRBV3-1
ASSRQGNTEAF,TRBJ1-1,TRBV11-3
ASSGPTSDRTDTQY,TRBJ2-3,TRBV6-1
AISVLTSGKGAATDTQY,TRBJ2-3,TRBV10-3
ASRKLGQETQY,TRBJ2-5,TRBV28
SVGAGIETQY,TRBJ2-5,TRBV29-1
ASSYPGTQY,TRBJ2-5,TRBV6-2/TRBV6-3
ASSPRGFPLERTEAF,TRBJ1-1,TRBV11-2
ASSFGGTGPTNYGYT,TRBJ1-2,TRBV28
ASSIEDSHEQY,TRBJ2-7,TRBV19
ASSGPTGVEQY,TRBJ2-7,TRBV27
ASRSPVGEQF,TRBJ2-1,TRBV11-2
ASQGQGGNQPQH,TRBJ1-5,TRBV12-3/TRBV12-4